The entry that follows covers one TCR beta chain sequence. This sample is drawn from a study of shared clonotypes between healthy human individuals. Libraries were prepared by immunoSEQ multiplex PCR; TCRdb keeps only in-frame clonotypes and omits some of them. This sample has under 600,000 clones, with 70% to 80% found just once. Sample: PBMCs. This receptor was taken from a woman in her thirties or forties in good health. Some clones in this sample may be carry-over from other donors' samples.

The CDR3 nucleotides read TGTGCCAGCAGCGCCAGGATTAACTATGGCTACACCTTC. Its translation is CASSARINYGYTF. V is TRBV9 and J is TRBJ1-2; D is ambiguous. Germline lookup yields CDR1 SGDLS and CDR2 YYNGEE. CDR3 length equals 13 residues. V lost 3 bases, J lost 1 base, and 7 bases lay in between.